The clone carrying this T cell receptor beta chain was counted a single time. No antigen is known for it. Every donor was a healthy person donating bone marrow. Primers included in the PCR were 60 Vbeta and 13 Jbeta primers. Here immunoSEQ multiplex PCR was the method, and the copy in TCRdb shows in-frame clones only, minus some. This repertoire shows some 190,000 clones, roughly 85% found once; its top ten account for 1%. This entry belongs to a study of cytomegalovirus exposure and HLA in healthy donors. For the study at large: A data release that came early held roughly 85 million unique TCRs from HLA-typed donors. Study observations and caveats: Diagnosis of cytomegalovirus status made by the classifier reportedly showed high specificity and sensitivity.

The junction had 12 bases not matched to a gene; V was cut back by 6 bases and J by 8 bases. The germline CDR1 and CDR2 sequences are MNHEY and SVGAGI. The CDR3 has 15 amino acids. This sequence was found in a boy between 2 and 10 years old in good health and CMV-seronegative. This chain connects TRBV6-5 to TRBJ1-4, with TRBD1 identical over 7 bases. The sequenced material came from PBMCs. The CDR3 DNA sequence: TGTGCCAGCAGAAAGCAGGGGGGCGATTGGGAAAAACTGTTTTTT. This codes for CASRKQGGDWEKLFF.